Below are 6 T cell receptor beta chains sequenced from a single sample in a study of blood T cell repertoires in COVID-19. Assay used: immunoSEQ multiplex PCR; TCRdb lists only in-frame clones, some missing. The repertoire has tens of thousands of clones, about 90% of them found once; the top ten carry 17%. Sequenced: peripheral blood. All receptors come from a human donor in a cohort sampled during active COVID-19.

The chain joins TRBV13 to TRBJ2-7; the match to TRBD1 covers 7 bases. The CDR3 sequence is 13 residues long. V lost 4 bases to trimming and J lost 5 bases; unmatched junction nucleotides: 5. Germline lookup yields CDR1 PRHDT and CDR2 FYEKMQ (reference sequence). In DNA, the CDR3 is TGTGCCAGCAGCTCGGACAGGCCCAACGAGCAGTACTTC. Its protein product is CASSSDRPNEQYF.

The chain couples TRBV7-9 to TRBJ1-2; no definite D call. The CDR3 sequence is 15 residues long. Germline loops: CDR1 SEHNR, CDR2 FQNEAQ (reference sequence). Trimming removed 5 bases at V and 2 bases at J, with 15 bases between. As DNA, the CDR3 is TGTGCCAGCAGCCCTGACGAGGGTCGCAACTATGGCTACACCTTC. Translated, it gives CASSPDEGRNYGYTF.

Concerning this clone: The junction does not match germline at one end; this may be a read error. This chain joins TRBV7-2 and TRBJ2-2; 11 bases are a match to TRBD2. The CDR3 runs to 14 residues. The germline gives CDR1 SGHTA, CDR2 FQGNSA. CDR3 in DNA: TGTGCCAGCAGCCTAGCGGGGGGAACCGGGGAGCTGTTTTTT. This codes for CASSLAGGTGELFF.

This sequence joins TRBV14 and TRBJ1-1; TRBD1 agrees at 10 bases. The ends lost 1 base at V and 4 bases at J; junction bases unmatched: 6. Looked up from germline, CDR1 is SGHDN and CDR2 is FVKESK. The CDR3 runs to 16 residues. CDR3 region: CASSQAGTGAVTEAFF. The DNA of the CDR3 is TGTGCCAGCAGCCAAGCGGGGACAGGGGCTGTCACTGAAGCTTTCTTT.

The J gene is TRBJ2-7, the V gene TRBV7-9; TRBD2 agrees at 7 bases. Germline CDR1 SEHNR, CDR2 FQNEAQ (reference sequence). The CDR3 covers 12 residues. J gave up 3 bases and V 8 bases, and 4 bases lay outside the gene matches. CDR3 residues: CASGGVNYEQYF. The CDR3 bases are TGTGCCAGCGGGGGGGTAAACTACGAGCAGTACTTC.

The chain joins TRBV6-5 to TRBJ2-3, with TRBD2 matching 8 bases. This CDR3 contains 15 residues. V lost 7 bases, J lost 4 bases, and 10 bases stayed unmatched. Germline CDR1 MNHEY, CDR2 SVGAGI. CDR3 region: CASTGGDRWSDTQYF. DNA for the CDR3: TGTGCCAGCACGGGAGGGGATCGTTGGTCAGATACGCAGTATTTT.